The 2 T cell receptor beta chains in this list originate from one sample, sequenced in a study of T cell clusters in autoimmune cytopenias. One tube held mixed TRB-A and TRB-B primer pools for touch-down PCR. TCRdb derives one entry per CDR3 protein from the multiplex PCR reads, leaving out DNA. Its table records thousands of distinct CDR3 sequences. TRB was amplified from around 0.25 ug of peripheral blood genomic DNA per sample. Sequenced sample: peripheral blood. Receptors were obtained from a human donor with an autoimmune cytopenia or autoimmune hepatitis (not recorded which).

CDR3 sequence reads: CAWRRTGTTGELFF. J is TRBJ2-2 and V is TRBV30; TCRdb outputs TRBD1, but without DNA this stays unchecked. Germline CDR1 reads GTSNPN; CDR2 reads SVGIG (reference sequence). The CDR3 loop spans 14 amino acids.

This clonotype is called medium-sized based on its frequency. The chain employs TRBV30 and TRBJ2-6; lacking DNA, the TRBD1 call made by TCRdb goes unchecked. The germline gives CDR1 GTSNPN, CDR2 SVGIG (reference sequence). The CDR3 extends over 16 amino acids. The CDR3 sequence is CAWSVRVGAGANVLTF. Full variable domain (outside the CDR3, taken from reference TRBV30 and TRBJ2-6): SQTIHQWPATLVQPVGSPLSLECTVEGTSNPNLYWYRQAAGRGLQLLFYSVGIGQISSEVPQNLSASRPQDRQFILSSKKLLLSDSGFYLCAWSVRVGAGANVLTFGAGSRLTVL.